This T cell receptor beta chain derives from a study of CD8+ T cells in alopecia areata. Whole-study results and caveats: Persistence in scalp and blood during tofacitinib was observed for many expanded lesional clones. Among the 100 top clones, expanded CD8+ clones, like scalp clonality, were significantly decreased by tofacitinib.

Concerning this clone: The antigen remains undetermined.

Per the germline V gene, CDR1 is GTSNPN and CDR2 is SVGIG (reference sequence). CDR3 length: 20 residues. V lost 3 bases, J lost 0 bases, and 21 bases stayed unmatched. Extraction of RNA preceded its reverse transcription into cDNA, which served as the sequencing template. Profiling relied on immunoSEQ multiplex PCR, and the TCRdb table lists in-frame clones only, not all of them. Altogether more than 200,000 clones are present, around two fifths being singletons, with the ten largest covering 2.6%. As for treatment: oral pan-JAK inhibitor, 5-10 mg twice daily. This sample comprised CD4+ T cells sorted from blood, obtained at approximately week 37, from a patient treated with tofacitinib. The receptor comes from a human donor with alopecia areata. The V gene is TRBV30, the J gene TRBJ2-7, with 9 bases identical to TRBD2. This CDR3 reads CAWSRPEPVGGLAYSYEQYF. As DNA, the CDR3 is TGTGCCTGGAGCCGGCCTGAGCCGGTGGGGGGACTAGCCTACTCCTACGAGCAGTACTTC. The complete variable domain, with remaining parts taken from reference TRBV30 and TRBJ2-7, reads SQTIHQWPATLVQPVGSPLSLECTVEGTSNPNLYWYRQAAGRGLQLLFYSVGIGQISSEVPQNLSASRPQDRQFILSSKKLLLSDSGFYLCAWSRPEPVGGLAYSYEQYFGPGTRLTVT.